The rows below give T cell receptor beta chains drawn from one sample of a study of blood T cell repertoires in COVID-19. Method: immunoSEQ multiplex PCR; TCRdb's copy keeps in-frame clones and lacks some. Among about 40,000 clones, 79% were seen once, and the ten largest hold about 33%. The sequenced sample consisted of peripheral blood. The source of these receptors is a woman over 75 with acute or convalescent COVID-19. CDR3s include the opening cysteine and the closing phenylalanine or tryptophan. A D gene is named only where the DNA matches it firmly. Size tells how often a clone was seen (once, few, many) or the class of an expanded clone, and some rows leave it out.

j_call: TRBJ2-1
v_call: TRBV7-3
d_call: TRBD2
clone_size: NA
cdr3_nt: TGTGCCAGCAGCCCAGGACTAGCGGGAGGATCAAATGAGCAGTTCTTC
cdr3_aa: CASSPGLAGGSNEQFF

j_call: TRBJ1-4
v_call: TRBV19
d_call: TRBD1
clone_size: NA
cdr3_nt: TGTGCCAGTAGTCTAACAGGGGGATACGAAAAACTGTTTTTT
cdr3_aa: CASSLTGGYEKLFF

j_call: TRBJ1-6
v_call: TRBV7-9
d_call: TRBD1
clone_size: NA
cdr3_nt: TGTGCCAGCAGCTTAACCCCCCGGACAGGGAGACCGAATTCACCCCTCCACTTT
cdr3_aa: CASSLTPRTGRPNSPLHF

j_call: TRBJ1-2
v_call: TRBV20-1
d_call: NA
clone_size: NA
cdr3_nt: TGCAGTGCGGGCCGATCCGATGGCTACACCTTC
cdr3_aa: CSAGRSDGYTF

j_call: TRBJ2-7
v_call: TRBV16
d_call: NA
clone_size: NA
cdr3_nt: TGTGCCAGCAGCCGAGACAGCTACATCTACGAGCAGTACTTC
cdr3_aa: CASSRDSYIYEQYF

j_call: TRBJ1-1
v_call: TRBV7-9
d_call: TRBD1
clone_size: NA
cdr3_nt: TGTGCCAGCACCCAGGACAGGGTCAGTGAAGCTTTCTTT
cdr3_aa: CASTQDRVSEAFF

j_call: TRBJ2-7
v_call: TRBV5-1
d_call: TRBD2
clone_size: NA
cdr3_nt: TGCGCCAGCAGCTTGGCGCCCCCCACTGGACTAGCGGGAGTTACCTACGAGCAGTACTTC
cdr3_aa: CASSLAPPTGLAGVTYEQYF

j_call: TRBJ2-3
v_call: TRBV25-1
d_call: NA
clone_size: few
cdr3_nt: TGTGCCAGCAGTGAAAGCCCTAATGGGCCAGATACGCAGTATTTT
cdr3_aa: CASSESPNGPDTQYF

j_call: TRBJ2-1
v_call: TRBV6-6
d_call: TRBD1
clone_size: few
cdr3_nt: TGTGCCAGCACCCTGGACAGGGCGAGCTCCTACAATGAGCAGTTCTTC
cdr3_aa: CASTLDRASSYNEQFF

j_call: TRBJ2-1
v_call: TRBV9
d_call: TRBD2
clone_size: NA
cdr3_nt: TGTGCCAGCAGCGCCCTAGCGGTAGGTGGCTATGAGCAGTTCTTC
cdr3_aa: CASSALAVGGYEQFF

j_call: TRBJ1-6
v_call: TRBV30
d_call: TRBD1
clone_size: NA
cdr3_nt: TGTGCCTGGAGGGCCGTGGGACAGTTCTTTTTGAATTCACCCCTCCACTTT
cdr3_aa: CAWRAVGQFFLNSPLHF

j_call: TRBJ2-7
v_call: TRBV11-2
d_call: TRBD2
clone_size: NA
cdr3_nt: TGTGCCAGCAGCTTCGTCCGGGGGGTGGGGGCCTACGAGCAGTACTTC
cdr3_aa: CASSFVRGVGAYEQYF

j_call: TRBJ1-2
v_call: TRBV5-6
d_call: NA
clone_size: NA
cdr3_nt: TGTGCCAGCAGTTGGGCGGGGGATGGCTACACCTTC
cdr3_aa: CASSWAGDGYTF

j_call: TRBJ1-2
v_call: TRBV7-8
d_call: TRBD1
clone_size: NA
cdr3_nt: TGTGCCAGCAGCTCCGCCGGGACAGCCTATGGCTACACCTTC
cdr3_aa: CASSSAGTAYGYTF

j_call: TRBJ2-1
v_call: TRBV19
d_call: TRBD2
clone_size: NA
cdr3_nt: TGTGCCAGTAGCCCAAGCGGGAGAGTGTCCTACAATGAGCAGTTCTTC
cdr3_aa: CASSPSGRVSYNEQFF

j_call: TRBJ2-5
v_call: TRBV19
d_call: NA
clone_size: NA
cdr3_nt: TGTGCCAGTAGTATAGATGCACGGGAGACCCAGTACTTC
cdr3_aa: CASSIDARETQYF

j_call: TRBJ2-7
v_call: TRBV7-8
d_call: NA
clone_size: NA
cdr3_nt: TGTGCCAGCAGCCTCACCGACAGGACCTACGAGCAGTACTTC
cdr3_aa: CASSLTDRTYEQYF

j_call: TRBJ1-4
v_call: TRBV4-3
d_call: NA
clone_size: NA
cdr3_nt: TGCGCCAGCAGCCAAGGGCCCCAGGGCGGCGAAAAACTGTTTTTT
cdr3_aa: CASSQGPQGGEKLFF

j_call: TRBJ2-2
v_call: TRBV5-6
d_call: NA
clone_size: NA
cdr3_nt: TGTGCCAGCAGCTTAAGCCGTCGACAGGCCGGGGAGCTGTTTTTT
cdr3_aa: CASSLSRRQAGELFF

j_call: TRBJ1-1
v_call: TRBV5-5
d_call: NA
clone_size: NA
cdr3_nt: TGTGCCAGCAGCCGGGACACGAGGAACACTGAAGCTTTCTTT
cdr3_aa: CASSRDTRNTEAFF

j_call: TRBJ1-5
v_call: TRBV19
d_call: NA
clone_size: few
cdr3_nt: TGTGCCAGTAGTATAGATAAAAGCAATCAGCCCCAGCATTTT
cdr3_aa: CASSIDKSNQPQHF

j_call: TRBJ2-2
v_call: TRBV19
d_call: NA
clone_size: NA
cdr3_nt: TGTGCCAGTAGTAAGGTAGCGACGAACACCGGGGAGCTGTTTTTT
cdr3_aa: CASSKVATNTGELFF

j_call: TRBJ2-5
v_call: TRBV5-1
d_call: TRBD1
clone_size: NA
cdr3_nt: TGCGCCAGCAGCCCGAGACAGGGGGGAGAGACCCAGTACTTC
cdr3_aa: CASSPRQGGETQYF

j_call: TRBJ2-7
v_call: TRBV30
d_call: NA
clone_size: NA
cdr3_nt: TGTGCCTGGAACTGGGAAGCCCTCACGGGAGAGCAGTACTTC
cdr3_aa: CAWNWEALTGEQYF

j_call: TRBJ2-3
v_call: TRBV10-1
d_call: TRBD1
clone_size: NA
cdr3_nt: TGCGCCAGCAGCCGGGACAGGGGAACAGATACGCAGTATTTT
cdr3_aa: CASSRDRGTDTQYF

j_call: TRBJ2-1
v_call: TRBV18
d_call: NA
clone_size: NA
cdr3_nt: TGTGCCAGCTCAGGGCAGGTCAATGAGCAGTTCTTC
cdr3_aa: CASSGQVNEQFF

j_call: TRBJ2-5
v_call: TRBV19
d_call: NA
clone_size: NA
cdr3_nt: TGTGCCAGTAGTAAGGGGGACCGGTTGGTAGAGACCCAGTACTTC
cdr3_aa: CASSKGDRLVETQYF

j_call: TRBJ2-3
v_call: TRBV19
d_call: TRBD2
clone_size: NA
cdr3_nt: TGTGCCAGTAGTATTCCAGCGGGAGGCACAGATACGCAGTATTTT
cdr3_aa: CASSIPAGGTDTQYF

j_call: TRBJ1-1
v_call: TRBV29-1
d_call: NA
clone_size: NA
cdr3_nt: TGCAGCGTTCGCCGGGGAGGGAACACTGAAGCTTTCTTT
cdr3_aa: CSVRRGGNTEAFF

j_call: TRBJ2-7
v_call: TRBV20-1
d_call: NA
clone_size: NA
cdr3_nt: TGCAGTGCTAGTCCCCGGGACAAGGTTTCCTACGAGCAGTACTTC
cdr3_aa: CSASPRDKVSYEQYF

j_call: TRBJ2-5
v_call: TRBV5-1
d_call: TRBD1
clone_size: NA
cdr3_nt: TGCGCCAGCAGCCCAGGGACAGAAGAGACTCAGTACTTC
cdr3_aa: CASSPGTEETQYF

j_call: TRBJ2-1
v_call: TRBV5-6
d_call: NA
clone_size: NA
cdr3_nt: TGTGCCAGCAGCTTGGCAGGGCCTAGCAATGAGCAGTTCTTC
cdr3_aa: CASSLAGPSNEQFF

j_call: TRBJ1-5
v_call: TRBV6-5
d_call: NA
clone_size: NA
cdr3_nt: TGTGCCAGCAGTTACAACGCGGGCAATCAGCCCCAGCATTTT
cdr3_aa: CASSYNAGNQPQHF

j_call: TRBJ2-5
v_call: TRBV5-6
d_call: NA
clone_size: NA
cdr3_nt: TGTGCCAGCAGCGATCGACAGATTCAAGAGACCCAGTACTTC
cdr3_aa: CASSDRQIQETQYF

j_call: TRBJ2-7
v_call: TRBV5-1
d_call: TRBD2
clone_size: NA
cdr3_nt: TGCGCCAGCAGCCCGTTAGCGGGAGGCGGCGAGCAGTACTTC
cdr3_aa: CASSPLAGGGEQYF

j_call: TRBJ2-1
v_call: TRBV19
d_call: TRBD2
clone_size: once
cdr3_nt: TGTGCCAGGTACACTGGCGGGAGATACAATGAGCAGTTCTTC
cdr3_aa: CARYTGGRYNEQFF

j_call: TRBJ2-7
v_call: TRBV3-1/TRBV3-2
d_call: NA
clone_size: NA
cdr3_nt: TGTGCCAGCAGCCCGAGGGGGATGAGCTACGAGCAGTACTTC
cdr3_aa: CASSPRGMSYEQYF

j_call: TRBJ2-5
v_call: TRBV4-1
d_call: NA
clone_size: NA
cdr3_nt: TGCGCCAGCAGCCAAGGAGACACCCTTCAAGAGACCCAGTACTTC
cdr3_aa: CASSQGDTLQETQYF

j_call: TRBJ1-1
v_call: TRBV4-3
d_call: TRBD1
clone_size: NA
cdr3_nt: TGCGCCAGCAGCCAAGGACAGGGTAGGGGCCGGAACACTGAAGCTTTCTTT
cdr3_aa: CASSQGQGRGRNTEAFF

j_call: TRBJ1-6
v_call: TRBV7-6
d_call: NA
clone_size: NA
cdr3_nt: TGTGCCAGCAGCTTAGGAGGTCAGAGCTCCTATAATTCACCCCTCCACTTT
cdr3_aa: CASSLGGQSSYNSPLHF

j_call: TRBJ1-3
v_call: TRBV19
d_call: NA
clone_size: few
cdr3_nt: TGTGCCAGTAGTCTGTCAGGGCGACTGACTGGAAACACCATATATTTT
cdr3_aa: CASSLSGRLTGNTIYF

j_call: TRBJ2-1
v_call: TRBV10-3
d_call: NA
clone_size: NA
cdr3_nt: TGTGCCATCAGTGATACGGGGGAGCAGTTCTTC
cdr3_aa: CAISDTGEQFF

j_call: TRBJ2-3
v_call: TRBV7-2
d_call: NA
clone_size: NA
cdr3_nt: TGTGCCAGCAGTGTTAGCCCGGGCACAGATACGCAGTATTTT
cdr3_aa: CASSVSPGTDTQYF

j_call: TRBJ2-7
v_call: TRBV10-3
d_call: NA
clone_size: once
cdr3_nt: TGTGCCATCAGTGCTAATAGGGGGGGGAGTGAGCAGTACTTC
cdr3_aa: CAISANRGGSEQYF

j_call: TRBJ1-3
v_call: TRBV29-1
d_call: NA
clone_size: NA
cdr3_nt: TGCAGCGCCGCGGGGGCCGTGGGAAACACCATATATTTT
cdr3_aa: CSAAGAVGNTIYF

j_call: TRBJ1-3
v_call: TRBV7-2
d_call: TRBD1
clone_size: NA
cdr3_nt: TGTGCCAGCAGCCTCTCCGGGACAGGGTCTGGAAACACCATATATTTT
cdr3_aa: CASSLSGTGSGNTIYF

j_call: TRBJ2-2
v_call: TRBV2
d_call: TRBD1
clone_size: NA
cdr3_nt: TGTGCCAGCAGTGTAGGGGGCCGCCCCCGGGAGCTGTTTTTT
cdr3_aa: CASSVGGRPRELFF

j_call: TRBJ2-7
v_call: TRBV7-8
d_call: TRBD2
clone_size: NA
cdr3_nt: TGTGCCAGCAGCTTAGCAATACTAGCGCGAAGGTCCCACGAGCAGTACTTC
cdr3_aa: CASSLAILARRSHEQYF

j_call: TRBJ1-1
v_call: TRBV27
d_call: NA
clone_size: once
cdr3_nt: TGTGCCAGCAGGTCACCGGGGGTGAACACTGAAGCTTTCTTT
cdr3_aa: CASRSPGVNTEAFF

j_call: TRBJ2-1
v_call: TRBV28
d_call: TRBD2
clone_size: NA
cdr3_nt: TGTGCCAGCAGACCAGGGACTAGCGGGGGATACAATGAGCAGTTCTTC
cdr3_aa: CASRPGTSGGYNEQFF

j_call: TRBJ2-1
v_call: TRBV24-1
d_call: NA
clone_size: NA
cdr3_nt: TGTGCCACCAGTGTAACAAGTTTTGACAATGAGCAGTTCTTC
cdr3_aa: CATSVTSFDNEQFF

j_call: TRBJ1-2
v_call: TRBV5-1
d_call: TRBD1
clone_size: NA
cdr3_nt: TGCGCCAGCAGCCAACAGGGGGAGGGCTACACCTTC
cdr3_aa: CASSQQGEGYTF

j_call: TRBJ2-7
v_call: TRBV30
d_call: NA
clone_size: NA
cdr3_nt: TGTGCCTGGACTGACAATTATCCCTACGAGCAGTACTTC
cdr3_aa: CAWTDNYPYEQYF

j_call: TRBJ1-2
v_call: TRBV6-5
d_call: NA
clone_size: NA
cdr3_nt: TGTGCCAGCCGGAACTATGGCTACACCTTC
cdr3_aa: CASRNYGYTF

j_call: TRBJ2-2
v_call: TRBV19
d_call: NA
clone_size: NA
cdr3_nt: TGTGCCAGTAGTATCTTAGGACACGGGTACACCGGGGAGCTGTTTTTT
cdr3_aa: CASSILGHGYTGELFF

j_call: TRBJ2-1
v_call: TRBV5-1
d_call: TRBD2
clone_size: NA
cdr3_nt: TGCGCCAGCAGCACCGGACTAGACCCCCTTTACAATGAGCAGTTCTTC
cdr3_aa: CASSTGLDPLYNEQFF

j_call: TRBJ2-2
v_call: TRBV19
d_call: TRBD1
clone_size: few
cdr3_nt: TGTGCCAGTAGTCCGGGACAGGGGTACACCGGGGAGCTGTTTTTT
cdr3_aa: CASSPGQGYTGELFF

j_call: TRBJ2-1
v_call: TRBV5-1
d_call: NA
clone_size: NA
cdr3_nt: TGCGCCAGCACCCCAGGAGGTGGGACCTACAATGAGCAGTTCTTC
cdr3_aa: CASTPGGGTYNEQFF

j_call: TRBJ2-1
v_call: TRBV3-1/TRBV3-2
d_call: NA
clone_size: NA
cdr3_nt: TGTGCCAGCAGCCAAGCTAGAGATGAGCAGTTCTTC
cdr3_aa: CASSQARDEQFF